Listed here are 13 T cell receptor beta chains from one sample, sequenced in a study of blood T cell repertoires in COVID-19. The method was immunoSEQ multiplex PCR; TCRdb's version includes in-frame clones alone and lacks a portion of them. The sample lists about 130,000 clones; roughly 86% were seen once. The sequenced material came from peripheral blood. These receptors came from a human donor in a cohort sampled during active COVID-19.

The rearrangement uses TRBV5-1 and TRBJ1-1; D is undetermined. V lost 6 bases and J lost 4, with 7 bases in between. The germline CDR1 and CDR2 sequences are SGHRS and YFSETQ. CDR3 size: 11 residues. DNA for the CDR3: TGCGCCAGCAAGAGTACCACTGAAGCTTTCTTT. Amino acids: CASKSTTEAFF.

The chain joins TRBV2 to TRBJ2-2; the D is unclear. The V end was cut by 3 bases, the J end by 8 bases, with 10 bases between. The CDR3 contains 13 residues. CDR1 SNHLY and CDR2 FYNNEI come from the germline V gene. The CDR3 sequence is CASSDEPVGELFF. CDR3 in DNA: TGTGCCAGCAGTGATGAGCCCGTGGGGGAGCTGTTTTTT.

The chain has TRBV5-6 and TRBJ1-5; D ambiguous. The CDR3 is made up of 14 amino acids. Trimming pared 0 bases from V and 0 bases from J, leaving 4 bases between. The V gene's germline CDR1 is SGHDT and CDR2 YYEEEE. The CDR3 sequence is CASSLAHSNQPQHF. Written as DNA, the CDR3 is TGTGCCAGCAGCTTGGCACATAGCAATCAGCCCCAGCATTTT.

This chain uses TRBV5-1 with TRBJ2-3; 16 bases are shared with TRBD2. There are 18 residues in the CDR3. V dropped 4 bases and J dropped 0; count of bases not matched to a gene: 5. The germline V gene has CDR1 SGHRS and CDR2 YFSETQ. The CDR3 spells CASSIGTSGGASTDTQYF. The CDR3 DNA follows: TGCGCCAGCAGCATCGGGACTAGCGGGGGGGCTAGCACAGATACGCAGTATTTT.

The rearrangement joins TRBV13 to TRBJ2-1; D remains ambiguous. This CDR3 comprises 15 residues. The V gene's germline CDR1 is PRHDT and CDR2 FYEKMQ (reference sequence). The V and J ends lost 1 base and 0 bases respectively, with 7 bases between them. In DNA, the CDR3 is TGTGCCAGCAGCTTAGACAGAGACTCCTACAATGAGCAGTTCTTC. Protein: CASSLDRDSYNEQFF. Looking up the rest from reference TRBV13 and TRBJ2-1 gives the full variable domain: AAGVIQSPRHLIKEKRETATLKCYPIPRHDTVYWYQQGPGQDPQFLISFYEKMQSDKGSIPDRFSAQQFSDYHSELNMSSLELGDSALYFCASSLDRDSYNEQFFGPGTRLTVL.

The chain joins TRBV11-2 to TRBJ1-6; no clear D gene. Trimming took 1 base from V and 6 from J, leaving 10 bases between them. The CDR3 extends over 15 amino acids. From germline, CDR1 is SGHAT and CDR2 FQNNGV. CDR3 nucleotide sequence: TGTGCCAGCAGCTTAGCGCGGTCTTTTAATTCACCCCTCCACTTT. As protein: CASSLARSFNSPLHF.

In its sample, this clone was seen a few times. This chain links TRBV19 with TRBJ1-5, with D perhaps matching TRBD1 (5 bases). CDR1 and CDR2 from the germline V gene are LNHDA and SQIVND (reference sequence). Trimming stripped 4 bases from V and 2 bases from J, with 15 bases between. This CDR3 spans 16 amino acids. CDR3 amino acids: CASSRWSAGGNQPQHF. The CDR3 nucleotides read TGTGCCAGTAGTAGGTGGTCGGCGGGGGGCAATCAGCCCCAGCATTTT. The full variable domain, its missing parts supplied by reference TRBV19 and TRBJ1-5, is DGGITQSPKYLFRKEGQNVTLSCEQNLNHDAMYWYRQDPGQGLRLIYYSQIVNDFQKGDIAEGYSVSREKKESFPLTVTSAQKNPTAFYLCASSRWSAGGNQPQHFGDGTRLSIL.

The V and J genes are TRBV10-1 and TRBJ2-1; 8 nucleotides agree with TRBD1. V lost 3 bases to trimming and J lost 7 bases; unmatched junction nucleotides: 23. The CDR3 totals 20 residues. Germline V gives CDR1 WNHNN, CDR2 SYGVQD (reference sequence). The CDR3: CASSDAPGQGLRADLNEQFF. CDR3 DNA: TGCGCCAGCAGTGATGCTCCTGGACAGGGTCTCAGGGCGGACTTAAATGAGCAGTTCTTC.

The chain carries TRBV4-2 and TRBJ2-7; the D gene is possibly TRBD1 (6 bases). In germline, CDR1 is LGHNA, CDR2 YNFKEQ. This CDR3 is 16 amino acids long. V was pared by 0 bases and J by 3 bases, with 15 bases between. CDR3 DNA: TGTGCCAGCAGCCAAGAGGGGGCCGAGGTATTCTACGAGCAGTACTTC. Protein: CASSQEGAEVFYEQYF.

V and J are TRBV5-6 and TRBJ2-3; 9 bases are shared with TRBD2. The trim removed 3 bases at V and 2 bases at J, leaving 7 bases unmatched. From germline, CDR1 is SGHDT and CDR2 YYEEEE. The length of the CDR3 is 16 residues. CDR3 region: CASSSTTSGFTDTQYF. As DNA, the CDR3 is TGTGCCAGCAGCTCTACGACTAGCGGATTCACAGATACGCAGTATTTT.

DNA of the CDR3: TGTGCTAGTGGTGCGGACAGGGGGTATGGAGAGACCCAGTACTTC. It specifies CASGADRGYGETQYF. The chain joins TRBV12-5 to TRBJ2-5, with TRBD1 matching 10 bases. CDR3 length: 15 amino acids. In germline, CDR1 is LGHNT, CDR2 FRNRAP. V lost 5 bases and J lost 4; bases outside the gene matches: 7.

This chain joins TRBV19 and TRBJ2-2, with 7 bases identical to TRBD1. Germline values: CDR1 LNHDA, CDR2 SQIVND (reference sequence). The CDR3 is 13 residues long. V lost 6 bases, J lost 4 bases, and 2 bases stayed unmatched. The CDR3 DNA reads TGTGCCAGTAGCGCAGGGGGCACCGGGGAGCTGTTTTTT. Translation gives CASSAGGTGELFF.

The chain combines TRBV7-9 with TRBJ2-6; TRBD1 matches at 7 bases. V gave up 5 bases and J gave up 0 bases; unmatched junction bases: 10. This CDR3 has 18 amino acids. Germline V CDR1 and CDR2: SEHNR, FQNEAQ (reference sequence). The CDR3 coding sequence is TGTGCCAGCAGCAAGGGACAGACCACCCCCTCTGGGGCCAACGTCCTGACTTTC. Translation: CASSKGQTTPSGANVLTF.